This TCR beta chain was recorded in a study of cytomegalovirus exposure and HLA in healthy donors. This PCR relied on a set of 60 Vbeta primers and 13 Jbeta primers. Measured with immunoSEQ multiplex PCR; TCRdb has only the in-frame clones, and not every one. The table includes about 84,000 clones, 80% to 90% detected once. V lost 5 bases, J lost 4 bases, and 7 bases stayed unmatched. The CDR3 length is 15 residues. The germline V gene has CDR1 SEHNR and CDR2 FQNEAQ (reference sequence). The sample consisted of PBMCs. This chain joins TRBV7-9 and TRBJ2-2; 7 bases agree with TRBD1. The TCR originated in a young man in good health and CMV-seronegative. The DNA for the CDR3 is TGTGCCAGCAGCACGACAGGGCGGCGCACCGGGGAGCTGTTTTTT. Its protein is CASSTTGRRTGELFF.